The sequence of this T cell receptor (beta chain) was determined in a study of CD8+ T cells in alopecia areata. Study at large: Female C3H/HeJ mice aged about 7-11 weeks received skin from roughly 6-13-month-old C3H/HeJ donors with spontaneous alopecia.

Study-wide findings and caveats: Sequenced scalp T cells also include alphabeta T cells resident in normal skin. Among patients, TCR sharing was less clear than in mice, a difference possibly due in part to HLA diversity in the patient population. Elevated clonality characterized lesional scalp relative to normal scalp, particularly in alopecia totalis/universalis.

In the case of this clone: No antigen is known for it. Germline and genes here are mouse. The read ends 4 residues early relative to the CDR3; the germline J gene fills the gap. The identical CDR3 is also encoded by other nucleotide sequences in the sample.

The authors extracted RNA and reverse transcribed it into cDNA as the sequencing template. Only in-frame clones appear in the TCRdb table, and some are missing; sequencing was by immunoSEQ multiplex PCR. This sample includes 270,000 or so clones with no singletons; its ten biggest clones take up less than 1.5%. On the basis of CD4, CD8alpha, NKG2D, NKG2ACE and other markers, pooled cutaneous lymph node cells were sorted. This CDR3 has 16 amino acids. V gave up 0 bases and J gave up 4 bases; unmatched junction bases: 2. Germline V gene data show CDR1 as LGHNA and CDR2 as YSYQKL. The specimen was CD4+ T cells sorted from a lymph node. The source of this sequence is a C3H/HeJ mouse with alopecia areata. The strain bears MHC haplotype H2-k. This sequence joins TRBV2 and TRBJ2-1, with 11 bases aligning to TRBD2. CDR3 loop: CASSQDGDWGYAEQFF. Incomplete CDR3 DNA: TGTGCCAGCAGCCAAGATGGGGACTGGGGGTATGCT.